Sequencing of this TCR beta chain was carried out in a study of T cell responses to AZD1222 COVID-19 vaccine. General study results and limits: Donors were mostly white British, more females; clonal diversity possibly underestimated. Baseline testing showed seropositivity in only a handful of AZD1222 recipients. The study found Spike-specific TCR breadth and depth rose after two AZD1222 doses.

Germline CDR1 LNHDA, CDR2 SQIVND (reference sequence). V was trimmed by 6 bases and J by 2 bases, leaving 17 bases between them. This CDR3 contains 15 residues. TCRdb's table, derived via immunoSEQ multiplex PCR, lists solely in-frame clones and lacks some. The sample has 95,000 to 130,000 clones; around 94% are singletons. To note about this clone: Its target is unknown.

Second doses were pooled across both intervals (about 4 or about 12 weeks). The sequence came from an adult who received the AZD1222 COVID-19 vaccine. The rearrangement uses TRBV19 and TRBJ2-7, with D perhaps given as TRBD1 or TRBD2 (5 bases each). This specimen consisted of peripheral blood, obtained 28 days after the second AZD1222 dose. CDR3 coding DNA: TGTGCCAGTAGCGAGGGACGCGGGCGCACCTACGAGCAGTACTTC. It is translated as CASSEGRGRTYEQYF.